This TCR beta chain was retrieved from a study of T-cell memory formation after mild COVID-19. Study at large: Clustering of TCRs was largely donor specific.

In TCRdb, the 5' RACE reads were re-called with MiXCR into one record per CDR3 protein. The top ten hold about a fifth of the sample, which has 350,000 to 500,000 distinct CDR3 sequences, more than 15% seen once. This clonotype has a handful of counts. The antigen is undetermined. General study results and limits: Later expanders leaned toward CD4+, whereas clones contracting from day 15 to 85 were balanced CD4/CD8. The pre-infection memory compartment contained some responding clones, suggesting cross-reactive memory joined.

The CDR3 length is 14 residues. Trimming left V 2 bases short and J 5 bases short, with 12 bases between. CDR1 is LGHDT and CDR2 is YNNKEL in the germline V gene (reference sequence). The chain combines TRBV3-1 with TRBJ1-1, with no clear D. Sequencing used PBMCs or a T cell subset sorted from them (not recorded which). This TCR was sampled from a young man who had mild COVID-19 (a few samples of this study predate the infection). Cell type and time point are not known. The CDR3 region has the DNA TGTGCCAGCAGCCAACAAAGGGAGTGGACTGAAGCTTTCTTT. Translating gives CASSQQREWTEAFF. The complete variable domain, with remaining parts taken from reference TRBV3-1 and TRBJ1-1, reads DTAVSQTPKYLVTQMGNDKSIKCEQNLGHDTMYWYKQDSKKFLKIMFSYNNKELIINETVPNRFSPKSPDKAHLNLHINSLELGDSAVYFCASSQQREWTEAFFGQGTRLTVV.